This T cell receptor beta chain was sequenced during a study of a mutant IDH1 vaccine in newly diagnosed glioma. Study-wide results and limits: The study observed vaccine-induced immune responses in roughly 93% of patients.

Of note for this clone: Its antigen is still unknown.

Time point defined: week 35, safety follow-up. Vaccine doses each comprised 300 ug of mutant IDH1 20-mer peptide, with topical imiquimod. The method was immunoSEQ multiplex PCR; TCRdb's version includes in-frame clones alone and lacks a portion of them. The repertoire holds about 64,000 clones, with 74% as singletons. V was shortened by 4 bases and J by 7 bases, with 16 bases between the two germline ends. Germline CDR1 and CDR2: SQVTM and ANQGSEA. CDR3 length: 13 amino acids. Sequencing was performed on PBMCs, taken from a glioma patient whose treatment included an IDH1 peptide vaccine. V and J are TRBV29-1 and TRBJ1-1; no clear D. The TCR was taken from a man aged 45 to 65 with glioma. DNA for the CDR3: TGCAGCGTTGTTACCCCAAGGATTCATGAAGCTTTCTTT. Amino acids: CSVVTPRIHEAFF.